A single sample is the source of the 3 T cell receptor beta chains below, sequenced in a study of blood T cell repertoires in COVID-19. Assay: immunoSEQ multiplex PCR; the TCRdb copy retains only in-frame clones and omits some. Of around 150,000 clones in the sample, over 80% are singletons; the top ten hold around 13%. Sequencing was done on a sample of PBMCs or T cells enriched from blood (not recorded which). Receptor source: a woman aged 60-70 years who had recovered from COVID-19.

V gene TRBV18 combines with J gene TRBJ2-7, with 8 bases that match TRBD1. CDR1 is KGHSH, CDR2 LQKENI, per germline. The CDR3 totals 14 residues. With 2 bases clipped from V and 3 bases from J, the junction kept 3 bases outside the gene matches. For the CDR3, the DNA is TGTGCCAGCTCACCATGGACAGGGAGCTACGAGCAGTACTTC. Translated: CASSPWTGSYEQYF.

This chain uses TRBV6-4 with TRBJ1-1, with D tentatively TRBD1 (6 bases). Germline lookup yields CDR1 MRHNA and CDR2 SNTAGT. Trimming removed 10 bases at V and 1 base at J, with 22 bases between. This CDR3 is 16 amino acids long. The CDR3 here is CATPAQGWDTNTEAFF. The DNA of the CDR3 is TGTGCCACCCCGGCACAGGGATGGGATACGAACACTGAAGCTTTCTTT.

This clone was detected a few times. This chain links TRBV27 with TRBJ1-1; TRBD1 is a possible D gene (5 bases). This CDR3 has 14 amino acids. Trimming stripped 5 bases from V and 1 base from J, with 11 bases between. Looked up from germline, CDR1 is MNHEY and CDR2 is SMNVEV (reference sequence). The CDR3 loop reads CASSPGFQNTEAFF. The CDR3 DNA follows: TGTGCCAGCAGTCCAGGGTTCCAGAACACTGAAGCTTTCTTT.